The clone carrying this T cell receptor (beta chain) was found a few times. The data originate from a study of blood T cell repertoires in COVID-19. The CDR3 has 17 amino acids. Per germline, CDR1 MDHEN and CDR2 SYDVKM. Trimming pared 2 bases from V and 3 bases from J, leaving 19 bases between. Allocation to cohorts depended on clinical history reported by the participants. Using immunoSEQ multiplex PCR, the repertoire was profiled, and TCRdb retains in-frame clones only, with some absent. The sample carries fewer than 300,000 clones, around nine tenths recorded once. Sequenced: PBMCs or T cells enriched from blood (not recorded which). The clonotype was recovered from a woman in her 30s who had recovered from COVID-19. The J gene is TRBJ1-1, the V gene TRBV28; D unclear. As DNA, the CDR3 is TGTGCCAGCAGTTTAGGGCCCTCCGGTAGTGATTACACTGAAGCTTTCTTT. This encodes CASSLGPSGSDYTEAFF.